This T cell receptor beta chain emerged from a study of PD-1 blockade in classical Hodgkin lymphoma. Findings and caveats of the study: Individuals initiating nivolumab under 1 year after ASCT were excluded.

With respect to this clone: Its antigen is unidentified.

Assay: immunoSEQ multiplex PCR; the TCRdb copy retains only in-frame clones and omits some. The sample yields 90,000 to 110,000 clones, about nine tenths seen once. Trimming shortened V by 2 bases and J by 1 base, and 5 bases separated the two germline ends. CDR3 length: 14 amino acids. CDR1 and CDR2 from the germline V gene are MDHEN and SYDVKM. Documented time point: cycle 4 day 1 (C4D1), after about 6 weeks of nivolumab. Every patient relapsed after autologous stem cell transplantation, and brentuximab vedotin exposure varied. The rearrangement links TRBV28 to TRBJ2-2, with D unclear. The sequence came from a human donor with classical Hodgkin lymphoma. The starting material was peripheral blood mononuclear cells (PBMCs), obtained before the fourth cycle of nivolumab. The CDR3: CASSLGQNTGELFF. DNA for the CDR3: TGTGCCAGCAGTTTAGGGCAGAACACCGGGGAGCTGTTTTTT.